The 5 T cell receptor beta chains below come from one sample, sequenced in a study of identical twins. TCRdb processed the 5' RACE reads anew with MiXCR; each CDR3 protein has one entry. The sample has some 500,000 distinct CDR3 sequences, under 25% seen once. This same sample was also taken into another study, of T cells expressing NK-cell markers.

The sample taken for sequencing was CD4+ T cells sorted from blood. The receptors derive from a woman under 30 in good health.

This clonotype was detected ten times or more. The chain recombines TRBV12-5 with TRBJ1-5; D is possibly TRBD1 (5 bases). V was shortened by 4 bases and J by 3 bases, with 19 bases between the two germline ends. CDR3 size: 17 residues. Germline CDR1 is LGHNT and CDR2 is FRNRAP. The CDR3 loop reads CASGSSFGGGTNQPQHF. The CDR3 nucleotides read TGTGCTAGTGGTTCTTCATTTGGCGGGGGTACCAATCAGCCCCAGCATTTT.

A few counts support this clonotype. This chain uses TRBV5-1 with TRBJ1-1, with 9 bases that match TRBD1. Looked up from germline, CDR1 is SGHRS and CDR2 is YFSETQ. V lost 2 bases to trimming and J lost 12 bases; unmatched junction nucleotides: 5. This CDR3 comprises 12 residues. Here the CDR3 DNA reads TGCGCCAGCAGCTTAGGACAGGGGCTGACTTTCTTT. Translation gives CASSLGQGLTFF.

This clonotype was seen many times. The rearrangement uses TRBV10-3 and TRBJ2-3; the D call may be TRBD1 or TRBD2 (5 bases each). The CDR3 covers 15 residues. V shed 8 bases and J shed 1 base, with 16 bases lying between them. From germline, CDR1 is ENHRY and CDR2 SYGVKD. CDR3 sequence (DNA): TGTGCCATCGGAGTTGAGAGGGGCCGCACAGATACGCAGTATTTT. Translating gives CAIGVERGRTDTQYF.

The rearrangement uses TRBV5-1 and TRBJ2-5; D unclear. Germline values: CDR1 SGHRS, CDR2 YFSETQ. V lost 3 bases and J 4 bases, leaving 19 bases between the germline ends. The CDR3 runs to 16 residues. The chain's CDR3 is CASSSGWADGVETQYF. For the CDR3, the DNA is TGCGCCAGCAGCTCGGGCTGGGCGGATGGGGTAGAGACCCAGTACTTC.

V gene TRBV11-2 combines with J gene TRBJ2-7; 11 bases are a match to TRBD1. The CDR3 sequence is 15 residues long. From germline, CDR1 is SGHAT and CDR2 FQNNGV. V gave up 5 bases and J gave up 6 bases; unmatched junction bases: 9. CDR3 DNA sequence: TGTGCCAGCAGCACCCGGACAGGGGGCGGGGGCGAGCAGTACTTC. Its translation: CASSTRTGGGGEQYF.